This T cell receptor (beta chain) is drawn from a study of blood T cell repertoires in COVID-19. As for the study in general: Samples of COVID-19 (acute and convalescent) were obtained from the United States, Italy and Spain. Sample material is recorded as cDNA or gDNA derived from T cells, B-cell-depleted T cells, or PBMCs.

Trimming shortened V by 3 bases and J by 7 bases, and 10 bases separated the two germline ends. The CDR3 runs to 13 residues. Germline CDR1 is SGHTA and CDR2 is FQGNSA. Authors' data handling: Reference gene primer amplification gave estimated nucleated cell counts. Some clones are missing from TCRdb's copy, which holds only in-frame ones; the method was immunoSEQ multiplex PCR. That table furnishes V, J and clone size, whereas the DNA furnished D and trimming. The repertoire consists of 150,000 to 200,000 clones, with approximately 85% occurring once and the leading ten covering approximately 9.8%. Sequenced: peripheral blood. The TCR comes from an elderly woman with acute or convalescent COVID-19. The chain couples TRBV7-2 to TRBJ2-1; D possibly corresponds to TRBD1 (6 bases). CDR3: CASSLDRGNEQFF. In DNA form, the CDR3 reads TGTGCCAGCAGCTTGGACAGAGGGAATGAGCAGTTCTTC.